Listed below are T cell receptor beta chains from one sample, sequenced in a study of blood T cells in healthy people across ages. In TCRdb, the 5' RACE reads were re-called with MiXCR into one record per CDR3 protein. The repertoire consists of about 640,000 distinct CDR3 sequences, with approximately 50% occurring once and the leading ten covering 30% to 45%. What was sequenced was blood. The receptors originated from a man aged 55 to 70 in good health. Each CDR3 is given with its conserved first and last residue. The order of the fields is D gene, V gene, J gene, clone size, CDR3 protein, CDR3 DNA. D genes are given only for firm matches. Some rows have no size entry. The others give once, few or many, or a class for an expanded clone.

NA	TRBV10-3	TRBJ1-1	NA	CAISDKGNTEAFF	TGTGCCATCAGTGATAAAGGGAACACTGAAGCTTTCTTT
NA	TRBV5-1	TRBJ2-3	NA	CASSLESRSPDTQYF	TGCGCCAGCAGCTTGGAATCACGGAGCCCAGATACGCAGTATTTT
NA	TRBV7-9	TRBJ1-6	NA	CASSLGTNSPLHF	TGTGCCAGCAGCCTGGGGACGAATTCACCCCTCCACTTT
NA	TRBV15	TRBJ2-6	NA	CATSLWAGLSGANVLTF	TGTGCCACCAGCCTTTGGGCGGGGCTCTCTGGGGCCAACGTCCTGACTTTC
TRBD2	TRBV5-1	TRBJ2-3	NA	CASSRTSGGAGTDTQYF	TGCGCCAGCTCTCGGACTAGCGGGGGCGCTGGCACAGATACGCAGTATTTT
TRBD2	TRBV2	TRBJ2-1	NA	CASQIRTSGYNEQFF	TGTGCCAGCCAGATTCGCACTAGCGGTTACAATGAGCAGTTCTTC
NA	TRBV5-5	TRBJ2-1	NA	CASRSTGAGSYNEQFF	TGTGCCAGCAGATCCACAGGGGCGGGGTCCTACAATGAGCAGTTCTTC
NA	TRBV11-2	TRBJ2-3	NA	CASTLGGAGQRTDTQYF	TGTGCCAGCACCCTGGGTGGGGCGGGACAGCGGACAGATACGCAGTATTTT
TRBD1	TRBV4-2	TRBJ1-5	NA	CASSQDAGTGNQPQHF	TGTGCCAGCAGCCAAGATGCCGGGACAGGGAATCAGCCCCAGCATTTT
TRBD2	TRBV6-1	TRBJ2-3	NA	CASTYGVSGGRSTDTQYF	TGTGCCAGCACCTACGGGGTTAGCGGGGGGCGTAGCACAGATACGCAGTATTTT
TRBD2	TRBV20-1	TRBJ2-7	few	CSAGGPGLVFYEQYF	TGCAGTGCTGGGGGACCGGGACTAGTATTCTACGAGCAGTACTTC
NA	TRBV20-1	TRBJ2-7	NA	CSARDHASPDSEQYF	TGCAGTGCTAGAGATCATGCTTCCCCCGACTCCGAGCAGTACTTC
NA	TRBV20-1	TRBJ1-2	NA	CSARGAGGYTF	TGCAGTGCTAGAGGGGCGGGCGGCTACACCTTC
NA	TRBV7-8	TRBJ1-2	NA	CASSAAGRGVNGYTF	TGTGCCAGCAGCGCCGCGGGGCGCGGGGTTAATGGCTACACCTTC
NA	TRBV20-1	TRBJ2-1	NA	CSAPPRQYNEQFF	TGCAGTGCCCCCCCCCGACAGTACAATGAGCAGTTCTTC
TRBD1	TRBV6-5	TRBJ1-6	NA	CASSYAAQGERRYAPLHF	TGTGCCAGCAGTTACGCGGCACAGGGGGAGAGGCGTTATGCACCCCTCCACTTT
NA	TRBV6-1	TRBJ2-5	NA	CASSPTGTAQETQYF	TGTGCCAGCAGTCCTACAGGGACGGCCCAAGAGACCCAGTACTTC
NA	TRBV6-5	TRBJ1-1	NA	CASREPGMNTEAFF	TGTGCCAGCAGGGAACCGGGGATGAACACTGAAGCTTTCTTT
NA	TRBV20-1	TRBJ2-7	NA	CSATSTGTYEQYF	TGCAGTGCTACATCTACAGGGACTTACGAGCAGTACTTC
TRBD2	TRBV20-1	TRBJ2-5	few	CSAPVGTTLETQYF	TGCAGTGCGCCCGTCGGGACTACTCTCGAGACCCAGTACTTC
NA	TRBV13	TRBJ1-2	NA	CASSLVAASNWGYANYGYTF	TGTGCCAGCAGCTTAGTGGCAGCCTCAAATTGGGGGTACGCTAACTATGGCTACACCTTC
TRBD2	TRBV20-1	TRBJ2-7	NA	CSAITGLATDEQYF	TGCAGTGCTATAACGGGACTAGCGACGGATGAGCAGTACTTC